This TCR beta chain was found in a study of blood T cell repertoires in COVID-19. Clones were sequenced by immunoSEQ multiplex PCR, and TCRdb holds only the in-frame ones, with some missing. The top ten hold 1.1% of the sample, which has over 150,000 clones, more than 85% seen once. The receptor was isolated from a man aged 25 to 40 with acute or convalescent COVID-19. The sequencing sample was made of peripheral blood.

CDR3 region: CASSGRANEKLFF. The DNA of the CDR3 is TGTGCCAGCAGTGGCAGGGCTAATGAAAAACTGTTTTTT. This rearrangement joins TRBV28 to TRBJ1-4; a weak D match, TRBD1 (5 bases). V was trimmed by 5 bases and J by 3 bases, leaving 7 bases between them. Germline CDR1 MDHEN, CDR2 SYDVKM. This CDR3 has 13 amino acids.